This T cell receptor (beta chain) came from a study of blood T cells in healthy people across ages. General study findings and limits: Investigators treated diversity estimates from one million T cells as underestimates.

In its sample, this clonotype was seen a few times. Its antigen is undetermined. Compared with germline, one end of the junction differs, possibly owing to a read error. It was with a sample-barcoded 5' primer and a J-beta primer mix that a second PCR of roughly 7 to 12 cycles was run. Template switching added a 12-random-nucleotide identifier to every cDNA molecule. TCRdb re-called the 5' RACE reads through MiXCR, storing one row per CDR3 protein. The data show some 690,000 distinct CDR3 sequences, 22% seen once. Sequences were obtained from blood. The origin of this receptor is a man between 65 and 85 years old in good health.

The CDR3 DNA follows: TGTGCCAGCAAAGGGATAAAGAAAGAGACCCCGTACTTC. Protein sequence: CASKGIKKETPYF. The gene calls are TRBV2 and TRBJ2-5, with unresolved D. CDR1 is SNHLY and CDR2 is FYNNEI in the germline V gene. The CDR3 is 13 residues long.